This T cell receptor beta chain appears in the sequencing data of a study of T cell responses to AZD1222 COVID-19 vaccine. Clones were sequenced by immunoSEQ multiplex PCR, and TCRdb holds only the in-frame ones, with some missing. Of around 84,000 clones detected, 75% to 90% appear once; the ten largest clones hold under 11%. Second-dose groups at about 4 or about 12 weeks were pooled. Trimming shortened V by 7 bases and J by 2 bases, and 21 bases separated the two germline ends. Germline CDR1 WNHNN, CDR2 SYGVQD (reference sequence). This CDR3 is 17 amino acids long. The sample consisted of peripheral blood, taken 28 days after the second AZD1222 dose. The sequence came from an adult who received the AZD1222 COVID-19 vaccine. V gene TRBV10-1 combines with J gene TRBJ1-5; D gene uncertain. The CDR3 nucleotides read TGCGCCAGCATGAAGGTAGACGGGCAAGAAGGCAATCAGCCCCAGCATTTT. It specifies CASMKVDGQEGNQPQHF.